The rows below give T cell receptor beta chains drawn from one sample of a study of cytomegalovirus exposure and HLA in healthy donors. Assay used: immunoSEQ multiplex PCR; TCRdb lists only in-frame clones, some missing. The sample carries fewer than 250,000 clones, just under 90% recorded once. Sequences were obtained from PBMCs. All receptors derive from a man between 18 and 35 years old in good health and CMV-seronegative. Both conserved end residues are part of each CDR3. A D gene is named only where the DNA matches it firmly. Size is omitted from some rows. Given values are once, few, many or a class for expanded clones.

clone_size	d_call	v_call	j_call	cdr3_nt	cdr3_aa
NA	TRBD1	TRBV5-1	TRBJ1-6	TGCGCCAGCAGCTTTGTACAGGGGACTTCACCCCTCCACTTT	CASSFVQGTSPLHF
NA	TRBD2	TRBV6-5	TRBJ2-1	TGTGCCAGCAGTTCCCCGACTAGCGGGAGGGCCTGGGAGCAGTTCTTC	CASSSPTSGRAWEQFF
NA	NA	TRBV6-1	TRBJ2-7	TGTGCCAGCAGTGAATCGGGGTACGAGCAGTACTTC	CASSESGYEQYF
NA	NA	TRBV27	TRBJ2-7	TGTGCCAGCAGGGGGGCGGGGGCAACCACCATCGAGCAGTACTTC	CASRGAGATTIEQYF
few	NA	TRBV2	TRBJ1-3	TGTGCCAGCAGTGTCCCCAGTACCGGAAACACCATATATTTT	CASSVPSTGNTIYF
NA	NA	TRBV7-9	TRBJ2-7	TGTGCCAGCAGCTTAGTTGGTTCTAACGACGAGCAGTACTTC	CASSLVGSNDEQYF
NA	NA	TRBV6-1	TRBJ1-1	TGTGCCAGCAGTGAAGGAGCGGAGCACACTGAAGCTTTCTTT	CASSEGAEHTEAFF
NA	NA	TRBV9	TRBJ2-1	TGTGCCAGCAGCGTTGCGGGCGACTCCTACAATGAGCAGTTCTTC	CASSVAGDSYNEQFF
NA	NA	TRBV7-9	TRBJ1-4	TGTGCCAGCAGCTTCCCGACGGACAGTTTAGAAAAACTGTTTTTT	CASSFPTDSLEKLFF
NA	TRBD2	TRBV12-5	TRBJ2-7	TGTGCTAGTGGGCATGACTATCGAGCGGGGTTTGACGAGCAGTACTTC	CASGHDYRAGFDEQYF
NA	TRBD1	TRBV6-5	TRBJ2-1	TGTGCCAGCAGTTACGGACAGGGTTTGGCCAATGAGCAGTTCTTC	CASSYGQGLANEQFF
NA	NA	TRBV9	TRBJ2-7	TGTGCCAGCAGCGTAGGGGCGAGGGCCGGGGGCTCCTACGAGCAGTACTTC	CASSVGARAGGSYEQYF
NA	NA	TRBV27	TRBJ1-5	TGTGCCAGCAGTATAACACAGGGATTCAATCAGCCCCAGCATTTT	CASSITQGFNQPQHF
NA	NA	TRBV12-1	TRBJ1-2	TGTGCCAGCAGCTTTCCCCCCTTCTATGGCTACACCTTC	CASSFPPFYGYTF
NA	NA	TRBV7-9	TRBJ2-7	TGTGCCAGCAGCATAAGGGGGATCGAGCAGTACTTC	CASSIRGIEQYF
NA	NA	TRBV28	TRBJ2-4	TGTGCCAGCAGCTCATTACAAGGGGTAGGGGACATTCAGTACTTC	CASSSLQGVGDIQYF
once	TRBD1	TRBV28	TRBJ2-3	TGTGCCAGCAGTCCGACAGGGAGCACAGATACGCAGTATTTT	CASSPTGSTDTQYF
NA	TRBD2	TRBV6-4	TRBJ2-1	TGTGCCAGCAGTGATCGGGGGGAGGTTGAGCAGTTCTTC	CASSDRGEVEQFF
NA	TRBD2	TRBV7-2	TRBJ2-1	TGTGCCAGCAGCCTCCAGCGGGGCAATGAGCAGTTCTTC	CASSLQRGNEQFF
NA	NA	TRBV27	TRBJ2-1	TGTGCCAGCAGTTTCGGGACTCCAGAATACAATGAGCAGTTCTTC	CASSFGTPEYNEQFF
NA	NA	TRBV6-5	TRBJ1-1	TGTGCCAGTCGCACAGGGACGAACACTGAAGCTTTCTTT	CASRTGTNTEAFF
NA	TRBD1	TRBV10-3	TRBJ1-2	TGTGCCATCAGTGACAGGGGGCGTAACTATGGCTACACCTTC	CAISDRGRNYGYTF
NA	TRBD1	TRBV7-9	TRBJ2-7	TGTGCCAGCAGCATTCTAACGGACAGGGCCGACGAGCAGTACTTC	CASSILTDRADEQYF
NA	TRBD2	TRBV18	TRBJ2-1	TGTGCCAGCTCACCCAGTTCTAGCGGGGGGAATGAGCAGTTCTTC	CASSPSSSGGNEQFF
few	TRBD1	TRBV28	TRBJ1-2	TGTGCCAGCAGTTCCACAGGGGGCCCGAACTATGGCTACACCTTC	CASSSTGGPNYGYTF
NA	TRBD1	TRBV4-3	TRBJ1-2	TGCGCCAGCAGCCAAGATCTTTACAGGGGGAACTATGGCTACACCTTC	CASSQDLYRGNYGYTF
NA	TRBD2	TRBV6-5	TRBJ2-7	TGTGCCAGCAGGCTAGCGGGAGCCTACGAGCAGTACTTC	CASRLAGAYEQYF
NA	TRBD2	TRBV9	TRBJ2-1	TGTGCCAGCAGCGTAGGAGGACTAGCGGGAGCGTCCGGGGGCCTGGGGCAGTTCTTC	CASSVGGLAGASGGLGQFF
NA	TRBD1	TRBV18	TRBJ2-5	TGTGCCAGCTCACTTGGGACAGAAGGGACCCAGTACTTC	CASSLGTEGTQYF
few	NA	TRBV11-2	TRBJ1-2	TGTGCCAGCAGCCCCGGTGCACGGGGCTACACCTTC	CASSPGARGYTF
NA	TRBD1	TRBV19	TRBJ2-1	TGTGCCAGTCCTCAGGGGGATGAGCAGTTCTTC	CASPQGDEQFF
NA	NA	TRBV9	TRBJ2-2	TGTGCCAGCAGCGTTCAGGGGTTTACCGGGGAGCTGTTTTTT	CASSVQGFTGELFF
NA	NA	TRBV10-3	TRBJ2-4	TGTGCCATCAGCCCGGGAGTTGCCAAAAACATTCAGTACTTC	CAISPGVAKNIQYF
NA	NA	TRBV9	TRBJ2-1	TGTGCCAGCAGCGTAGCAGGGGTCAATGAGCAGTTCTTC	CASSVAGVNEQFF
NA	NA	TRBV11-2	TRBJ1-6	TGTGCCAGCAGCTTAGGTCGTCGCAGTCCGAGGCATAATTCACCCCTCCACTTT	CASSLGRRSPRHNSPLHF
NA	NA	TRBV6-6	TRBJ2-4	TGTGCCAGCAGTCACAGTGAAAACATTCAGTACTTC	CASSHSENIQYF
NA	NA	TRBV2	TRBJ1-2	TGTGCCAGCAGGCCCGAAGGCGGAGGCTATGGCTACACCTTC	CASRPEGGGYGYTF
NA	NA	TRBV2	TRBJ2-3	TGTGCCAGCAGTGAAGCTAGCGGCACGGATACGCAGTATTTT	CASSEASGTDTQYF
NA	NA	TRBV19	TRBJ1-2	TGTGCCAGTAGTACAGGACAAGTTCTTCGTGGCTACACCTTC	CASSTGQVLRGYTF
NA	TRBD2	TRBV7-9	TRBJ2-3	TGTGCCAGCAGCGTAGCGGGGAGATCAGATACGCAGTATTTT	CASSVAGRSDTQYF
NA	NA	TRBV11-2	TRBJ2-1	TGTGCCAGCAGCTTAGGGACTAACAATGAGCAGTTCTTC	CASSLGTNNEQFF
NA	NA	TRBV9	TRBJ2-3	TGTGCCAGCAGCGTAGCTTTTGGGAGATGCACAGATACGCAGTATTTT	CASSVAFGRCTDTQYF
once	NA	TRBV12-5	TRBJ2-5	TGTGCTAGTGGTTTTTTTGGAGGGACCCAAGAGACCCAGTACTTC	CASGFFGGTQETQYF
once	NA	TRBV6-1	TRBJ2-1	TGTGCCAGCAGTGGCCTAGCCCCACCTTCCTACAATGAGCAGTTCTTC	CASSGLAPPSYNEQFF
NA	NA	TRBV4-2	TRBJ2-1	TGTGCCAGCACCACGGGGGTCGTGGCCGAGCAGTTCTTC	CASTTGVVAEQFF
NA	TRBD2	TRBV2	TRBJ2-5	TGTGCCAGCAGTGTCCCCCCTAGCGGGATCGACGAAGAGACCCAGTACTTC	CASSVPPSGIDEETQYF
NA	NA	TRBV5-6	TRBJ2-1	TGTGCCAGCAGCTTGAGTGGACTGGCGACCTACAATGAGCAGTTCTTC	CASSLSGLATYNEQFF
NA	NA	TRBV30	TRBJ1-2	TGTGCCTGGAGTGTAGTGTTCAAGGGAGATGGCTACACCTTC	CAWSVVFKGDGYTF
NA	TRBD1	TRBV27	TRBJ1-2	TGTGCCAGCAGTTTGGGGGGATTGACAGGGGAAGGTGGCTACACCTTC	CASSLGGLTGEGGYTF
once	TRBD1	TRBV6-4	TRBJ2-3	TGTGCCAGCAGTGATACAGGGGGCACAGATACGCAGTATTTT	CASSDTGGTDTQYF
NA	NA	TRBV7-2	TRBJ2-7	TGTGCCAGCAGCTTAACGCGCTACGAGCAGTACTTC	CASSLTRYEQYF